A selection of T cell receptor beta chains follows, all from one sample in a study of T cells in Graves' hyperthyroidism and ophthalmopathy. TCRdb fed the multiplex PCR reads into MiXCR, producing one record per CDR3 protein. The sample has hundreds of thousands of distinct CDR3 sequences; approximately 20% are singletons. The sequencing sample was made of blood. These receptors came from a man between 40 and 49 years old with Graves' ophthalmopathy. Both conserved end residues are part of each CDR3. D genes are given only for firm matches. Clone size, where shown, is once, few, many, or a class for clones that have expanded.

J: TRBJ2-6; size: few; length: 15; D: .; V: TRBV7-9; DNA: TGTGCCAGCAGCTTAGAGGCCTCTGGGGCCAACGTCCTGACTTTC; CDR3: CASSLEASGANVLTF
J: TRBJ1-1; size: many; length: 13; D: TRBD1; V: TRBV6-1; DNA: TGTGCCAGCAGCGTCCCGGGACAGGGAGCGGCTTTCTTT; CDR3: CASSVPGQGAAFF
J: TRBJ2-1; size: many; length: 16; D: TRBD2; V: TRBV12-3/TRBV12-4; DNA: TGTGCCAGCAGTCTGTATAGCGGGGGGGCCTACAATGAGCAGTTCTTC; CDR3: CASSLYSGGAYNEQFF
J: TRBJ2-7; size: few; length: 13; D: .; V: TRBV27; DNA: TGTGCCAGCAGTCCCGGGGCCCTGCTCGAGCAGTACTTC; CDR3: CASSPGALLEQYF
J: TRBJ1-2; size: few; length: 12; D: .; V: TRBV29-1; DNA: TGCAGCGCGACTTTCAGCATCTATGGCTACACCTTC; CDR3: CSATFSIYGYTF
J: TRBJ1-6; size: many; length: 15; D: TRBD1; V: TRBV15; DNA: TGTGCCACCAGCAGAGAGGACAGGGTCTACTCACCCCTCCACTTT; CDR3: CATSREDRVYSPLHF
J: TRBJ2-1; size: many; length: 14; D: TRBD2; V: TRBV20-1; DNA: TGCAGTGCTAGAACTAGCGGGGGACGCAATGAGCAGTTCTTC; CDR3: CSARTSGGRNEQFF
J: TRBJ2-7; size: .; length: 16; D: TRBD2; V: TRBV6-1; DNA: TGTGCCAGCAGTGGACTAGCGGGGACGGGAACCTACGAGCAGTACTTC; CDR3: CASSGLAGTGTYEQYF
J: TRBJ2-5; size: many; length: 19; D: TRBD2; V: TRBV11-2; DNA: TGTGCCAGCAGCTTAGTTGGGAGGACTAGCGGGGGAGGAGGACGGACCCAGTACTTC; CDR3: CASSLVGRTSGGGGRTQYF
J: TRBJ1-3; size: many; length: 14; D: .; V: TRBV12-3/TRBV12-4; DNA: TGTGCCAGCAGCCCCTCACACGGCCGGGGCACCATATATTTT; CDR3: CASSPSHGRGTIYF
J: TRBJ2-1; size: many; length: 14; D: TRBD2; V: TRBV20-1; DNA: TGCAGTGCTTCGATCTCGACTAGCAGAACTGAGCAGTTCTTC; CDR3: CSASISTSRTEQFF
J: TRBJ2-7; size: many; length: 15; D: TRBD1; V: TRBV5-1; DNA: TGCGCCAGCAGCTTGGCCGGGACAGGGGTAAACGAGCAGTACTTC; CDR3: CASSLAGTGVNEQYF
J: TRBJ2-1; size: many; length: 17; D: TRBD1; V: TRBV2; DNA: TGTGCCAGCAGTGATTGTACGACAGGGCCCCATGTAGATGAGCAGTTCTTC; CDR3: CASSDCTTGPHVDEQFF
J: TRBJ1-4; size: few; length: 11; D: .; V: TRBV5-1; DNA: TGCGCCAGCAGGGAAGCAGAAAAACTGTTTTTT; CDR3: CASREAEKLFF
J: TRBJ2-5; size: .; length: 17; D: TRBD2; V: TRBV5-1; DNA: TGCGCCAGCAGCTTGGATGTCTTGCGGGGGGCAGAAGAGACCCAGTACTTC; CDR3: CASSLDVLRGAEETQYF
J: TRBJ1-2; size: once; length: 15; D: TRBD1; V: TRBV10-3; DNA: TGTGCCATCAAGGGACGGGACAGGGACGACTATGGCTACACCTTC; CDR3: CAIKGRDRDDYGYTF
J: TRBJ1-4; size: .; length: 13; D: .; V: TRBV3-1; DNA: TGTGCCAGCAGCCGGGCAGGGAAAATCGGCCTGTTTTTT; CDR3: CASSRAGKIGLFF
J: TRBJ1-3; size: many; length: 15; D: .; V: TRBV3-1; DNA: TGTGCCAGCAGCCAAGGGGGGGCGGCTGGAAACACCATATATTTT; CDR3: CASSQGGAAGNTIYF
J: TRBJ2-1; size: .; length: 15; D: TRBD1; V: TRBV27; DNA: TGTGCCAGCACTCGGAGGACAGGGACTTACAATGAGCAGCTCTTC; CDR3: CASTRRTGTYNEQLF
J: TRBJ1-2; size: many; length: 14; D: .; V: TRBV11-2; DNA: TGTGCCAGCAGCAGTCGACACGGGAGGGAGGGCTACACCTTC; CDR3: CASSSRHGREGYTF
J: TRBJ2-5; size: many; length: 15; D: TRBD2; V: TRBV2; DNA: TGTGCCAGCAGTGAATGGGCGGGAGCACAAGAGACCCAGTACTTC; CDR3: CASSEWAGAQETQYF
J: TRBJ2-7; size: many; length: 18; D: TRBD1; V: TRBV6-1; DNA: TGTGCCAGCATGTCGGGACAGAGCTACTCGAGAGAGACCTACGAGCAGTACTTC; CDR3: CASMSGQSYSRETYEQYF
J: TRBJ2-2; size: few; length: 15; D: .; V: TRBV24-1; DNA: TGTGCCACCAGTGCCGCATGGGTCAACACCGGGGAGCTGTTTTTT; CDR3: CATSAAWVNTGELFF
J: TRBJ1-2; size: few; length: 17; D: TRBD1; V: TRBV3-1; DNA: TGTGCCAGCAGCCCCACCATTTGGACAGGACATAACTATGGCTACACCTTC; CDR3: CASSPTIWTGHNYGYTF
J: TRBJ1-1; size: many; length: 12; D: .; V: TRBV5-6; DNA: TGTGCCAGCAGCTTCCCGAACACTGAAGCTTTCTTT; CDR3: CASSFPNTEAFF
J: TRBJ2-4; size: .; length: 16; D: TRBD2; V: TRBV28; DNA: TGTGCCAGCAGTTTTTGGCGGGGGGAGGCCAAAAACATTCAGTACTTC; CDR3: CASSFWRGEAKNIQYF
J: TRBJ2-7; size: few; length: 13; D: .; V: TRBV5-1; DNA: TGCGCCAGCAGCTATGGGGGAACCTACGAGCAGTACTTC; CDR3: CASSYGGTYEQYF
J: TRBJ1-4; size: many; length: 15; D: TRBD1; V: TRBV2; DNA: TGTGCCAGCATGAGGCCCACGACAGGGCGAGAAAAACTGTTTTTT; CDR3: CASMRPTTGREKLFF
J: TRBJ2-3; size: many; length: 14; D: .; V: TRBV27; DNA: TGTGCCAGCAGTTTAAGGGTAGGCACAGATACGCAGTATTTT; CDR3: CASSLRVGTDTQYF
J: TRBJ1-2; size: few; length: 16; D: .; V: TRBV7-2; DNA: TGTGCCAGCAGCTCACCTCGACCTAGACAGAATTATGGCTACACCTTC; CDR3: CASSSPRPRQNYGYTF
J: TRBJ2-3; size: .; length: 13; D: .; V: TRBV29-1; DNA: TGCAGCGTTGAGAGGAGTGCGGCAGATACGCAGTATTTT; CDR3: CSVERSAADTQYF
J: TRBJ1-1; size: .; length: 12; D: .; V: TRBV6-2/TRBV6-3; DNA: TGTGCCAGCCGGTGGAAGAACACTGAAGCTTTCTTT; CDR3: CASRWKNTEAFF
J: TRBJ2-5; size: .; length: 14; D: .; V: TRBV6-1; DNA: TGTGCCAGCAGTGAACTAGGTGCAGGAGAGACCCAGTACTTC; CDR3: CASSELGAGETQYF
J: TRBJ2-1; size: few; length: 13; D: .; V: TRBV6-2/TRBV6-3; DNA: TGTGCCAGCAGTCCGGGACACAACAATGAGCAGTTCTTC; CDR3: CASSPGHNNEQFF
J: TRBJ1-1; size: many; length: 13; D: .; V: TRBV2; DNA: TGTGCCAGCAGTGAAGGGGGTGCGGCTGAAGCTTTCTTT; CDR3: CASSEGGAAEAFF
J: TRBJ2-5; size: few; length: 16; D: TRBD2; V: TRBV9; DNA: TGTGCCAGCAGCTTCTTAGCGGGAGGGCCCGAGGAGACCCAGTACTTC; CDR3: CASSFLAGGPEETQYF
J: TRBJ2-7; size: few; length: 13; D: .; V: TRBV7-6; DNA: TGTGCCAGCAGCCCTCGGACTAAGTACGAGCAGTACTTC; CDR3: CASSPRTKYEQYF
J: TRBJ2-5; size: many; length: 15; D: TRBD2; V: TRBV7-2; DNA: TGTGCCAGCAATGGAGCGGGAGTCACCTGGGGGACCCAGTACTTC; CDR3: CASNGAGVTWGTQYF
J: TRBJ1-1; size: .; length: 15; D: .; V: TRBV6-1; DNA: TGTGCCAGCTCCCGATTAGACAGCTTGAACACTGAAGCTTTCTTT; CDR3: CASSRLDSLNTEAFF
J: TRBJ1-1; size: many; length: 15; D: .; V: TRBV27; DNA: TGTGCCAGCGGACACGGGATGCAGTTGAGTACTGAAGCTTTCTTT; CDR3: CASGHGMQLSTEAFF
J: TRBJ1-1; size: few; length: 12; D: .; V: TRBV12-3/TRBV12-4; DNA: TGTGCCAGCAGTCCCCAGGTCACTGAAGCTTTCTTT; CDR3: CASSPQVTEAFF
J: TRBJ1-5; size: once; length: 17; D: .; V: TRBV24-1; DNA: TGTGCCGCCGCCCTTGTTGCCGGAGAGTATAGCAATCAGCCCCAGCATTTT; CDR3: CAAALVAGEYSNQPQHF
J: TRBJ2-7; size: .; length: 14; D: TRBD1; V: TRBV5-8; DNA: TGTGCCAACAGCGCCCGACAGGGGACGGGCGAGCAGTACTTC; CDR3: CANSARQGTGEQYF
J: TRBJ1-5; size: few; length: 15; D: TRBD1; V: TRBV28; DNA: TGTGCCAGTGTTCCGGAACAGGGGGCATCCCAGCCCCAGCATTTT; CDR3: CASVPEQGASQPQHF
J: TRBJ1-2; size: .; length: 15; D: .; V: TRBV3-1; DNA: TGTGCCAGCAGCCGCTCTCTCGGGGGCGGCTATGGCTACACCTTC; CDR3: CASSRSLGGGYGYTF
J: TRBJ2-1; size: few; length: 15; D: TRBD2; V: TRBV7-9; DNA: TGTGCCAGCAGCTTAGCGGCATTAGCGGGAGATGAGCAGTTCTTC; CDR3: CASSLAALAGDEQFF
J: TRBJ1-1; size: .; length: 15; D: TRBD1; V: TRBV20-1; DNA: TGCAGTGCTAGGGGGACAGGGGGAATGAACACTGAAGCTTTCTTT; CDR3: CSARGTGGMNTEAFF
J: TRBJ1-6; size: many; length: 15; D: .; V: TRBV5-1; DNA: TGCGCCAGCAGCTTGGCCCCTGCAAAAGGACGACCCCTCCACTTT; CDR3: CASSLAPAKGRPLHF
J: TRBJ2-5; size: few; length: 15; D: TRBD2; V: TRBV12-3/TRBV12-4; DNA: TGTGCCAGCAGTTTAGGTGGACTAGCTGTGGAGACCCAGTACTTC; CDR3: CASSLGGLAVETQYF
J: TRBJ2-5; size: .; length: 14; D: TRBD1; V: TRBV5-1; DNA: TGCGCCAGCAGCTGGGACAGGGACGGGGAGACCCAGTACTTC; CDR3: CASSWDRDGETQYF
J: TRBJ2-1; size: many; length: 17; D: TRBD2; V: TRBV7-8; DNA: TGTGCCAGCAGCTTAAATTCACTAGCGGGGGGGCAACATGAGCAGTTCTTC; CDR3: CASSLNSLAGGQHEQFF
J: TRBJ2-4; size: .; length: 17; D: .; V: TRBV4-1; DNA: TGCGCCAGCAGCCAAGGGTGGCAAGCCTTAGCCAAAAACATTCAGTACTTC; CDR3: CASSQGWQALAKNIQYF
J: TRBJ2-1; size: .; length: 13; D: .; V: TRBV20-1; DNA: TGCAGTGGGTCATTAGGGTTCACCGATGAGCAGTTCTTC; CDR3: CSGSLGFTDEQFF
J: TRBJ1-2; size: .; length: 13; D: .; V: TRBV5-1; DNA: TGCGCCAGCAGCTTGGAGCCCGTGGGTGGCTACACCTTC; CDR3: CASSLEPVGGYTF
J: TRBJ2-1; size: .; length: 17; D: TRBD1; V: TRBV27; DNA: TGTGCCAGCACGCCGAAGACAGGGAAAAGCTCCTACAGTGAGCAGTTCTTC; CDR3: CASTPKTGKSSYSEQFF
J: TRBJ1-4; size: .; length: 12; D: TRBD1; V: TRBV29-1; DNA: TGCAGCGTTGAGGAGGGGGCTACGGAACTGTTTTTT; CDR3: CSVEEGATELFF
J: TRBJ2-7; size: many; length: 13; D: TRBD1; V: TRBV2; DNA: TGTGCCAGCAAAGGGACAGGGACCTACGAGCAGTACTTC; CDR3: CASKGTGTYEQYF
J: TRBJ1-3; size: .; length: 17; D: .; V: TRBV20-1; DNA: TGCAGTGCTAGACACCGACGTGGGACATCGACTCAGGACACCATATATTTT; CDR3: CSARHRRGTSTQDTIYF